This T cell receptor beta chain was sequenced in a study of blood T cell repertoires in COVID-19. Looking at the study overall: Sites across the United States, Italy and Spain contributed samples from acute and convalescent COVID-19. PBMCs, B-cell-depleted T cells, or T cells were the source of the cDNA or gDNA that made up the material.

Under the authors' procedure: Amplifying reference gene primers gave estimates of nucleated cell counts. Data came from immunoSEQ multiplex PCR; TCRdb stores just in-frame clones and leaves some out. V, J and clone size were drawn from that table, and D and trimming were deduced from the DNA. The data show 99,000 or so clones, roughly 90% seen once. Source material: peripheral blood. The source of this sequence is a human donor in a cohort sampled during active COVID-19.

CDR3 protein: CASSSQTGDGYTF. The CDR3 nucleotides are TGTGCCAGCAGCTCACAGACAGGGGATGGCTACACCTTC. The chain carries TRBV7-2 and TRBJ1-2; 8 bases map to TRBD1. Germline CDR1 SGHTA, CDR2 FQGNSA. V lost 4 bases to trimming and J lost 6 bases; unmatched junction nucleotides: 4. This CDR3 contains 13 residues. Full variable domain (rest looked up from reference TRBV7-2 and TRBJ1-2): GAGVSQSPSNKVTEKGKDVELRCDPISGHTALYWYRQSLGQGLEFLIYFQGNSAPDKSGLPSDRFSAERTGGSVSTLTIQRTQQEDSAVYLCASSSQTGDGYTFGSGTRLTVV.